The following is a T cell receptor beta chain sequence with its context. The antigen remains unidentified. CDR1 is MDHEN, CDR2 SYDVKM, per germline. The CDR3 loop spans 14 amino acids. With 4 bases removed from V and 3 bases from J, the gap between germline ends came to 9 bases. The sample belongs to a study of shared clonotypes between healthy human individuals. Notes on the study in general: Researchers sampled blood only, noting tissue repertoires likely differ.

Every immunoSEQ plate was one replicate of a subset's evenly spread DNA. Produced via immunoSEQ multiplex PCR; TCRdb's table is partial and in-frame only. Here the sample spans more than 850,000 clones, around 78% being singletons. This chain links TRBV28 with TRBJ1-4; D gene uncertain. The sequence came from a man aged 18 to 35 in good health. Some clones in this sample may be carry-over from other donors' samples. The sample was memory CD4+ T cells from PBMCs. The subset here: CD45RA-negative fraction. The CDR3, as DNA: TGTGCCAGCAGTTCCCCCCCTCCTAATGAAAAACTGTTTTTT. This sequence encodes CASSSPPPNEKLFF.